Listed below are T cell receptor beta chains from one sample, sequenced in a study of blood T cell repertoires in COVID-19. Measured with immunoSEQ multiplex PCR; TCRdb has only the in-frame clones, and not every one. This table has 180,000 or so clones, 70% to 90% appearing once. Sequenced material: peripheral blood. Receptors originate from a man aged 18 to 29 with acute or convalescent COVID-19. CDR3s include the opening cysteine and the closing phenylalanine or tryptophan. The D gene is left open where the match is weak. Expanded clones are given a class, and other clones once, few, many or no size at all.

J: TRBJ2-5
D: TRBD1
size: -
V: TRBV28
CDR3: CASSPRGREETQYF
DNA: TGTGCCAGCAGTCCCAGGGGGCGTGAGGAGACCCAGTACTTC

J: TRBJ1-3
D: TRBD1
size: -
V: TRBV30
CDR3: CAWSIGGQVSGNTIYF
DNA: TGTGCCTGGAGTATAGGCGGACAGGTCTCTGGAAACACCATATATTTT

J: TRBJ1-3
D: TRBD1
size: -
V: TRBV6-5
CDR3: CASSLRDRGTDTIYF
DNA: TGTGCCAGCAGTCTCCGGGACAGGGGGACGGACACCATATATTTT

J: TRBJ1-2
D: TRBD1
size: -
V: TRBV2
CDR3: CASSEGTDVIGYTF
DNA: TGTGCCAGCAGTGAGGGGACAGACGTTATCGGCTACACCTTC

J: TRBJ2-7
D: -
size: -
V: TRBV19
CDR3: CASSPGPGFSYEQYF
DNA: TGTGCCAGTAGCCCTGGGCCAGGATTCAGCTACGAGCAGTACTTC

J: TRBJ2-7
D: -
size: few
V: TRBV12-3/TRBV12-4
CDR3: CASSLTAGHEQYF
DNA: TGTGCCAGCAGTTTAACGGCAGGGCACGAGCAGTACTTC

J: TRBJ2-3
D: TRBD2
size: -
V: TRBV7-2
CDR3: CASSRETSGGADTQYF
DNA: TGTGCCAGCAGCCGGGAGACTAGCGGGGGGGCGGATACGCAGTATTTT

J: TRBJ1-5
D: -
size: -
V: TRBV10-3
CDR3: CAISEGTQPQHF
DNA: TGTGCCATCAGTGAGGGCACCCAGCCCCAGCATTTT

J: TRBJ2-2
D: TRBD1
size: -
V: TRBV7-3
CDR3: CASSGTGLNTGELFF
DNA: TGTGCCAGCAGCGGGACAGGTTTGAACACCGGGGAGCTGTTTTTT

J: TRBJ1-5
D: -
size: few
V: TRBV5-5
CDR3: CASSSARGPQHF
DNA: TGTGCCAGCAGCTCGGCCCGGGGGCCCCAGCATTTT

J: TRBJ2-7
D: -
size: -
V: TRBV5-1
CDR3: CASSLTDYEQYF
DNA: TGCGCCAGCAGCTTGACAGACTACGAGCAGTACTTC

J: TRBJ2-5
D: -
size: -
V: TRBV9
CDR3: CASSTGGSRETQYF
DNA: TGTGCCAGCAGCACCGGAGGTAGCAGAGAGACCCAGTACTTC

J: TRBJ1-1
D: -
size: -
V: TRBV7-9
CDR3: CASSLQGGWTEAFF
DNA: TGTGCCAGCAGCCTACAGGGTGGTTGGACTGAAGCTTTCTTT

J: TRBJ2-1
D: TRBD2
size: -
V: TRBV5-1
CDR3: CASSAGTSAYNEQFF
DNA: TGCGCCAGCAGCGCAGGGACTAGCGCCTACAATGAGCAGTTCTTC

J: TRBJ1-2
D: -
size: -
V: TRBV6-5
CDR3: CASSPGADYGYTF
DNA: TGTGCCAGCAGTCCAGGGGCCGACTATGGCTACACCTTC

J: TRBJ2-1
D: -
size: -
V: TRBV4-2
CDR3: CASSQAVYNEQFF
DNA: TGTGCCAGCAGCCAAGCTGTGTACAATGAGCAGTTCTTC

J: TRBJ1-2
D: TRBD1
size: -
V: TRBV30
CDR3: CAWAGGTGANYGYTF
DNA: TGTGCCTGGGCCGGCGGGACAGGGGCCAACTATGGCTACACCTTC

J: TRBJ2-4
D: -
size: few
V: TRBV9
CDR3: CASSVEGSPKNIQYF
DNA: TGTGCCAGCAGCGTAGAAGGGAGTCCCAAAAACATTCAGTACTTC

J: TRBJ1-2
D: -
size: few
V: TRBV5-5
CDR3: CASSLAWQSYGYTF
DNA: TGTGCCAGCAGCTTGGCCTGGCAGTCCTATGGCTACACCTTC

J: TRBJ1-6
D: TRBD1
size: -
V: TRBV6-5
CDR3: CASSYSQGAGNSPLHF
DNA: TGTGCCAGCAGTTACTCACAGGGGGCTGGCAATTCACCCCTCCACTTT

J: TRBJ1-2
D: TRBD1
size: -
V: TRBV7-8
CDR3: CASSSVRTGGTRDGYTF
DNA: TGTGCCAGCAGCTCCGTGAGGACAGGGGGTACGCGTGATGGCTACACCTTC

J: TRBJ1-1
D: TRBD1
size: -
V: TRBV19
CDR3: CASSLGQEPLNTEAFF
DNA: TGTGCCAGTAGTCTCGGACAGGAGCCCTTGAACACTGAAGCTTTCTTT